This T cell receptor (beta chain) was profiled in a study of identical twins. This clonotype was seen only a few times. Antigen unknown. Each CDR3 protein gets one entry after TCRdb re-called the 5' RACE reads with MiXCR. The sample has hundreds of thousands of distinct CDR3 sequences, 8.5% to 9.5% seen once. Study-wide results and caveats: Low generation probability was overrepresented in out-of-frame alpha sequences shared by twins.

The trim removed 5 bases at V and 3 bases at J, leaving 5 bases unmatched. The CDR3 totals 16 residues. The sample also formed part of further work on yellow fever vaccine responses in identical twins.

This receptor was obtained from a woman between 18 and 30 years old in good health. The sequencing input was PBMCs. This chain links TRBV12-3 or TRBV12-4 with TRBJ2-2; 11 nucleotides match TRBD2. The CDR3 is CASSDSGRAYTGELFF. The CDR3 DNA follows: TGTGCCAGCAGTGATAGCGGGAGGGCCTACACCGGGGAGCTGTTTTTT.